The following is a TCR beta chain sequence with its context. The antigen is not known. The PCR was carried out with 60 Vbeta primers and 13 Jbeta primers. Sequencing was performed with immunoSEQ multiplex PCR; in TCRdb, only in-frame clones are kept and a portion is missing. Here the sample spans about 180,000 clones, about 79% being singletons. The data were obtained in a study of cytomegalovirus exposure and HLA in healthy donors. The study's findings and limits: The authors enumerated around 150 TCR beta chains as linked to cytomegalovirus. A later analysis showed TCR association rates differing by HLA locus, peaking at DRB1 and lowest at HLA-C.

V was clipped by 5 bases and J by 5 bases, with 16 bases between them. Germline-derived CDR1 and CDR2 are LNHDA and SQIVND (reference sequence). The CDR3 is made up of 15 amino acids. The chain uses TRBV19 and TRBJ1-5, with no clear D. This receptor was obtained from a middle-aged man in good health and CMV-seropositive. Sequencing used PBMCs. In DNA form, the CDR3 reads TGTGCCAGTAGTCCCCGTGGAGGGCCGGATCAGCCCCAGCATTTT. Encoded protein: CASSPRGGPDQPQHF.